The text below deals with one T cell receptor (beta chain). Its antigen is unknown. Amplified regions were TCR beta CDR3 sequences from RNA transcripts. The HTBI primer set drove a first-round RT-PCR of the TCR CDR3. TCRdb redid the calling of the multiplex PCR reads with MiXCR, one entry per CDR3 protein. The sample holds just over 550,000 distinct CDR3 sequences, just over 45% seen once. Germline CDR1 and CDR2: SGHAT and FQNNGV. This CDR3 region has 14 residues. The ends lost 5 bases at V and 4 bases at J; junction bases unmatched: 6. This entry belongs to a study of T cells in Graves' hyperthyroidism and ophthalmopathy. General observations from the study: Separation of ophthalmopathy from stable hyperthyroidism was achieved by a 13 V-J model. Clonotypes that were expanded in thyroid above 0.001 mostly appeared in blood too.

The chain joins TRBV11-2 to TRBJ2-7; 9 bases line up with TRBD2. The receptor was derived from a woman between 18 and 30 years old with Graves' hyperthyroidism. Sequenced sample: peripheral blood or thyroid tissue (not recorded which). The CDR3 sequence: CASSMTSGGYEQYF. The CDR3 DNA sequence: TGTGCCAGCAGCATGACTAGCGGAGGTTACGAGCAGTACTTC.